This T cell receptor (beta chain) was observed in a study of cytomegalovirus exposure and HLA in healthy donors. Study details: Early release data held tens of millions of unique TCRs from HLA-typed donors. Whole-study results and caveats: Versus the approximately 700-donor mean, an Asian-associated ancestry cluster reportedly showed fewer N-insertions in a later analysis. Donors were assumed by presence/absence analyses to have roughly uniform sequencing depth.

Germline-derived CDR1 and CDR2 are SGHVS and FQNEAQ. After removal of 5 bases from V and 6 bases from J, the junction contained 16 bases not matched to a gene. This CDR3 is 17 amino acids long. The primer mix had 60 Vbeta and 13 Jbeta primers. Some clones are missing from TCRdb's copy, which holds only in-frame ones; the method was immunoSEQ multiplex PCR. The repertoire holds around 130,000 clones, with 70% to 85% as singletons. In this sample, this clone turned up a few times. Antigen unknown. Sequenced input: PBMCs. This TCR derives from a boy younger than 10 in good health and CMV-seronegative. The chain combines TRBV7-8 with TRBJ1-5; the match to TRBD1 covers 7 bases. CDR3 region: CASSTLRGGTGGQPQHF. The CDR3 nucleotides are TGTGCCAGCAGCACTCTCAGAGGGGGCACAGGAGGTCAGCCCCAGCATTTT.